Here is one T cell receptor beta chain with its context. This record belongs to a study of cytomegalovirus exposure and HLA in healthy donors. Trimming took 2 bases from V and 0 from J, leaving 5 bases between them. Per the germline V gene, CDR1 is SNHLY and CDR2 is FYNNEI. This CDR3 contains 14 residues. 60 Vbeta and 13 Jbeta primers were used in PCR. Clones were read by immunoSEQ multiplex PCR, and TCRdb kept only the in-frame ones, dropping some. Of approximately 270,000 clones listed, 75% to 90% were seen once; the top ten hold around 0.33%. Sequences were obtained from PBMCs. This sequence was found in a girl aged 2-9 years in good health and CMV-seronegative. The chain couples TRBV2 to TRBJ2-1; no clear D gene. In DNA, the CDR3 is TGTGCCAGCAGTGAATTAGTCTCCTACAATGAGCAGTTCTTC. This gives the protein CASSELVSYNEQFF.